These 16 T cell receptor beta chains came from one sample sequenced in a study of blood T cell repertoires in COVID-19. TCRdb keeps only in-frame clones here, not all; method: immunoSEQ multiplex PCR. The table lists some 100,000 clones, roughly 89% of them singletons. What was sequenced was peripheral blood. These receptors were collected from a man between 65 and 85 years old with acute or convalescent COVID-19.

In this sample, this clone turned up a few times. The chain joins TRBV3-1 (or the pseudogene TRBV3-2) to TRBJ1-1; D call uncertain. The V gene's germline CDR1 is LGHDT and CDR2 YNNKEL (reference sequence). V lost 6 bases and J lost 4, with 12 bases in between. The CDR3 loop spans 13 amino acids. The CDR3 spells CASRASGSTEAFF. The CDR3, as DNA: TGTGCCAGCAGGGCATCGGGGAGCACTGAAGCTTTCTTT.

The J gene is TRBJ1-2, the V gene TRBV20-1; no clear D gene. The CDR3 loop spans 8 amino acids. Germline V lookup: CDR1 DFQATT, CDR2 SNEGSKA (reference sequence). Here the CDR3 DNA reads TGCAGGGGAGGTGGCTACACCTTC. This gives the protein CRGGGYTF.

The J gene is TRBJ2-7, the V gene TRBV7-2; 8 bases align to TRBD2. CDR1 is SGHTA and CDR2 is FQGNSA in the germline V gene. This CDR3 has 17 amino acids. After removal of 4 bases from V and 0 bases from J, the junction contained 11 bases not matched to a gene. The CDR3 is CASSSEPTSGSSYEQYF. The CDR3 coding sequence is TGTGCCAGCAGCTCCGAACCTACTAGCGGAAGCTCCTACGAGCAGTACTTC.

V is TRBV5-1 and J is TRBJ1-5; 7 nucleotides agree with TRBD1. The CDR3 runs to 15 residues. CDR1 SGHRS and CDR2 YFSETQ come from the germline V gene. Trimming at V came to 3 bases and at J to 3 bases, leaving 6 bases not matched to a gene. CDR3 nucleotides: TGCGCCAGCAGCTCCGGGACAGCTCCCAATCAGCCCCAGCATTTT. It specifies CASSSGTAPNQPQHF.

V is TRBV19 and J is TRBJ2-1; a possible D gene is TRBD2 (5 bases). CDR1 and CDR2 (germline): LNHDA, SQIVND (reference sequence). V was clipped by 3 bases and J by 3 bases, with 12 bases between them. The CDR3 is 15 residues long. CDR3 residues: CASSIGVRDYNEQFF. In DNA, the CDR3 is TGTGCCAGTAGTATTGGAGTCCGGGACTACAATGAGCAGTTCTTC.

The chain has TRBV7-8 and TRBJ1-1; 9 bases align to TRBD1. This CDR3 spans 15 amino acids. The germline CDR1 and CDR2 sequences are SGHVS and FQNEAQ. V was clipped by 5 bases and J by 2 bases; unmatched bases: 6. CDR3 residues: CASSLRTGVNTEAFF. The CDR3 nucleotides are TGTGCCAGCAGCCTAAGGACAGGGGTAAACACTGAAGCTTTCTTT.

The chain links TRBV29-1 to TRBJ1-4; no definite D call. V was shortened by 6 bases and J by 8 bases, with 13 bases between the two germline ends. The CDR3 contains 12 residues. The germline gives CDR1 SQVTM, CDR2 ANQGSEA. The CDR3 sequence is CSVLRSGEKLFF. Here the CDR3 DNA reads TGCAGCGTCCTAAGGTCGGGGGAAAAACTGTTTTTT.

The V and J genes are TRBV4-3 and TRBJ2-3; 9 bases agree with TRBD2. Germline loops: CDR1 LGHNA, CDR2 YSLEER. The CDR3 extends over 18 amino acids. Germline trimming cut 0 bases from V and 8 bases from J; bases unmatched to any gene: 15. This chain's CDR3 is CASSQDQMSIAGAVTQYF. The CDR3 nucleotides are TGCGCCAGCAGCCAAGATCAGATGTCAATAGCGGGGGCCGTTACGCAGTATTTT.

The V gene is TRBV16, the J gene TRBJ1-1, with 7 bases matching TRBD1. The CDR3 consists of 13 residues. CDR1 KGHSY and CDR2 FQNENV come from the germline V gene. Trimming cost V 4 bases and J 7 bases; bases outside gene matches: 6. CDR3 nucleotide sequence: TGTGCCAGCAGCCGGGGAAGGACAGGTGAAGCTTTCTTT. This codes for CASSRGRTGEAFF.

The rearrangement uses TRBV6-1 and TRBJ2-1; 8 bases are a match to TRBD1. CDR1 and CDR2 (germline): MNHNS, SASEGT. The V gene end was trimmed by 1 base and the J gene end by 1 base; junction bases not matched to a gene: 6. The CDR3 length is 17 residues. The CDR3 region is CASSEEGQVVSYNEQFF. The CDR3 DNA follows: TGTGCCAGCAGTGAAGAGGGACAGGTCGTATCCTACAATGAGCAGTTCTTC.

This chain joins TRBV5-6 and TRBJ1-5; D is unclear. This CDR3 has 14 residues. V shed 0 bases and J shed 2 bases, with 6 bases lying between them. Looked up from germline, CDR1 is SGHDT and CDR2 is YYEEEE. The CDR3 sequence: CASSLALGNQPQHF. The CDR3 DNA reads TGTGCCAGCAGCTTGGCCCTCGGCAATCAGCCCCAGCATTTT.

The J gene is TRBJ2-1, the V gene TRBV28; TRBD1 matches 7 bases. The CDR3 runs 14 residues. The germline V gene has CDR1 MDHEN and CDR2 SYDVKM. The V gene end was trimmed by 5 bases and the J gene end by 8 bases; junction bases not matched to a gene: 9. CDR3 coding DNA: TGTGCCAGCAGTCCCGGGACAGCTCGCTATGAGCAGTTCTTC. Protein product: CASSPGTARYEQFF.

This chain's CDR3 is CASSSLLLAGGRANEQFF. The CDR3 region has the DNA TGTGCCAGCAGCTCCCTCTTACTAGCGGGGGGGCGGGCCAATGAGCAGTTCTTC. The genes are TRBV5-6 and TRBJ2-1; 13 positions match TRBD2. Per the germline V gene, CDR1 is SGHDT and CDR2 is YYEEEE. The CDR3 has 18 residues. V lost 3 bases and J lost 6; bases outside the gene matches: 12.

The V call is TRBV14, the J call TRBJ1-3; D gene uncertain. V lost 5 bases, J lost 0 bases, and 5 bases lay in between. CDR1 SGHDN and CDR2 FVKESK come from the germline V gene. This CDR3 is 13 amino acids long. CDR3 residues: CASSDISGNTIYF. CDR3 bases: TGTGCCAGCAGCGACATCTCTGGAAACACCATATATTTT. Looking up the rest from reference TRBV14 and TRBJ1-3 gives the full variable domain: EAGVTQFPSHSVIEKGQTVTLRCDPISGHDNLYWYRRVMGKEIKFLLHFVKESKQDESGMPNNRFLAERTGGTYSTLKVQPAELEDSGVYFCASSDISGNTIYFGEGSWLTVV.

This sequence joins TRBV27 and TRBJ1-2, with 8 bases lining up with TRBD1. The germline CDR1 and CDR2 sequences are MNHEY and SMNVEV (reference sequence). The CDR3 sequence is 14 residues long. After removal of 5 bases from V and 8 bases from J, the junction contained 10 bases not matched to a gene. The CDR3 sequence is CASSPQGGSRGYTF. CDR3 in DNA: TGTGCCAGCAGTCCACAGGGGGGGAGCCGCGGCTACACCTTC.

The rearrangement uses TRBV18 and TRBJ2-1; TRBD1 matches at 11 bases. This CDR3 region has 15 residues. V was clipped by 6 bases and J by 8 bases; unmatched bases: 9. Germline CDR1 is KGHSH and CDR2 is LQKENI. The CDR3 coding sequence is TGTGCCAGCTCCCCCGGGACAGGGGGGGGCGATGAGCAGTTCTTC. It translates to CASSPGTGGGDEQFF.